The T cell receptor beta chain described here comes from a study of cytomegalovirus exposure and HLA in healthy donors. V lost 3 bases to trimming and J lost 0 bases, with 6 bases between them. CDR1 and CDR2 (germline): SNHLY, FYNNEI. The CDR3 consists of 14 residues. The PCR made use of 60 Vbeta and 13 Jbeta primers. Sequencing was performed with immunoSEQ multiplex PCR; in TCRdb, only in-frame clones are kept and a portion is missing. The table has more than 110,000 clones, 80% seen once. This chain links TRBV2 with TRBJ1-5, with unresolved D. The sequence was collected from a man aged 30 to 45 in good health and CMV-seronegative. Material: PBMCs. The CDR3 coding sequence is TGTGCCAGCAGTGACTTGTATAGCAATCAGCCCCAGCATTTT. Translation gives CASSDLYSNQPQHF.